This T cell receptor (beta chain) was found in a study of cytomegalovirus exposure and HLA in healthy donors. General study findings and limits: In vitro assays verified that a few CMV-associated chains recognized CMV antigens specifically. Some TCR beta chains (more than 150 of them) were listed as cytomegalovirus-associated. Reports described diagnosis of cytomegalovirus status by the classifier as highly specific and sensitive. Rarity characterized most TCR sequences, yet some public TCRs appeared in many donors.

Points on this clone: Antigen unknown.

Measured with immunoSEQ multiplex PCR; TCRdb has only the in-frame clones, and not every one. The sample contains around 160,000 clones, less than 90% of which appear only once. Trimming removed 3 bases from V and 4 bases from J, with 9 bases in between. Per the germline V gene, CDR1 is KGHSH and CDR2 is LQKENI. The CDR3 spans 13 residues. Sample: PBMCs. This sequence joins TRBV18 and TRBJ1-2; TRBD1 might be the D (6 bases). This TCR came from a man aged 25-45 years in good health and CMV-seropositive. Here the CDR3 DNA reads TGTGCCAGCTCACCCCAGGACAGCTATGGCTACACCTTC. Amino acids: CASSPQDSYGYTF.